This T cell receptor beta chain was sequenced during a study of Ad26.COV2.S vaccination and SARS-CoV-2 variants. The V end was cut by 0 bases, the J end by 9 bases, with 5 bases between. There are 12 residues in the CDR3. Germline lookup yields CDR1 LGHNA and CDR2 YNFKEQ. As to treatment: some 19 received Ad26.COV2.S at low or high dose, single or two shots; about five received placebo; per-sample allocation not given. At day 63 after the first vaccine or placebo injection, samples were drawn. The method was immunoSEQ multiplex PCR; TCRdb's version includes in-frame clones alone and lacks a portion of them. The sample comprises hundreds of thousands of clones, around 86% of which are singletons, and more than 3% rests with the top ten.

The receptor was derived from a person aged 18-60 years who received the Ad26.COV2.S COVID-19 vaccine or a placebo. This chain uses TRBV4-2 with TRBJ2-2; D call uncertain. The specimen comprised peripheral blood, sampled in a trial of Ad26.COV2.S vaccine versus placebo. CDR3: CASSQDFRELFF. For the CDR3, the DNA is TGTGCCAGCAGCCAAGATTTCCGGGAGCTGTTTTTT.